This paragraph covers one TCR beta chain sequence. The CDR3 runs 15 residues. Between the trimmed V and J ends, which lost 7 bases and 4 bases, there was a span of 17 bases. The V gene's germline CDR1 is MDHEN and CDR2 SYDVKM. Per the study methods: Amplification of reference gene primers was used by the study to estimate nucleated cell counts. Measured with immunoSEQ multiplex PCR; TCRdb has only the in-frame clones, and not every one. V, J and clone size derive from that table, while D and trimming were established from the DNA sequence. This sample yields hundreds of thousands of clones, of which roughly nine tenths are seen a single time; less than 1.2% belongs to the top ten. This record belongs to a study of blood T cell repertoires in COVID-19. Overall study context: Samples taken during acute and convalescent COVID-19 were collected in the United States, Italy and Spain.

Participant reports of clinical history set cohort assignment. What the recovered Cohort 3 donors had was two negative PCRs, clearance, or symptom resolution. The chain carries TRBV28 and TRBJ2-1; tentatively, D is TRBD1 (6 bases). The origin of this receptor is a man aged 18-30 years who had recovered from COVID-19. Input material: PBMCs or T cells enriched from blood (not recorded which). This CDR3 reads CASKGPDSRYNEQFF. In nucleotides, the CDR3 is TGTGCCAGCAAAGGTCCGGACAGCCGGTACAATGAGCAGTTCTTC. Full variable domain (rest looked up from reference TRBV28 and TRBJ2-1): DVKVTQSSRYLVKRTGEKVFLECVQDMDHENMFWYRQDPGLGLRLIYFSYDVKMKEKGDIPEGYSVSREKKERFSLILESASTNQTSMYLCASKGPDSRYNEQFFGPGTRLTVL.